One sample yielded the 20 T cell receptor beta chains listed below, sequenced in a study of post-analysis software for immune sequencing data. These receptors' targets are unknown. The study's findings and limits: Among a handful of TRBV segments more frequent in patients than controls were TRBV5-6, TRBV5-1 and TRBV20-1.

Libraries were made from TCR beta cDNA, and they carried unique molecular identifiers. TCRdb reprocessed the PCR reads with MiXCR, giving one entry per CDR3 protein. The data contain around 400,000 distinct CDR3 sequences, roughly 35% of them singletons. The sample was blood. The receptors come from a girl aged 5-17 years with multiple sclerosis.

The table lists this clonotype with a few counts. The V and J genes are TRBV6-6 and TRBJ1-1; D is perhaps TRBD1 (5 bases). The CDR3 runs 10 residues. Germline V gives CDR1 MNHNY, CDR2 SVGAGI (reference sequence). The V and J ends lost 6 bases and 10 bases respectively, with 9 bases between them. The CDR3 protein is CASSATGAFF. CDR3 nucleotide sequence: TGTGCCAGCAGCGCTACAGGAGCTTTCTTT.

The chain uses TRBV13 and TRBJ2-7, with D maybe TRBD2 (6 bases). The germline gives CDR1 PRHDT, CDR2 FYEKMQ (reference sequence). Trimming shortened V by 6 bases and J by 0 bases, and 21 bases separated the two germline ends. This CDR3 has 17 residues. The CDR3 loop is CASRQSGWASVSYEQYF. CDR3 nucleotide sequence: TGTGCCAGCAGACAGAGCGGGTGGGCATCCGTCTCCTACGAGCAGTACTTC.

This chain links TRBV7-9 with TRBJ2-4; no clear D. Germline CDR1 reads SEHNR; CDR2 reads FQNEAQ (reference sequence). This CDR3 contains 16 residues. V gave up 3 bases and J gave up 1 base, with 13 bases separating them. The CDR3, as DNA: TGTGCCAGCAGCTTTCGCTCCCTAGGGGCCAAAAACATTCAGTACTTC. It yields the protein CASSFRSLGAKNIQYF.

This chain joins TRBV11-3 and TRBJ2-2; unclear D gene. V lost 0 bases to trimming and J lost 7 bases, with 6 bases between them. Looked up from germline, CDR1 is SGHNT and CDR2 is YENEEA. The CDR3 has 13 amino acids. CDR3 protein: CASSLDENGELFF. CDR3 nucleotides: TGTGCCAGCAGCTTAGATGAGAACGGGGAGCTGTTTTTT.

This chain uses TRBV4-2 with TRBJ2-7, with TRBD1 matching 8 bases. The CDR3 consists of 15 residues. Unmatched junction bases numbered 6, after V lost 0 bases and J lost 5 bases. Germline-derived CDR1 and CDR2 are LGHNA and YNFKEQ. The CDR3 region is CASSQDGQGRDEQYF. The CDR3 region has the DNA TGTGCCAGCAGCCAAGATGGACAGGGAAGGGACGAGCAGTACTTC.

V is TRBV9 and J is TRBJ1-2, with D uncertain. V was clipped by 3 bases and J by 7 bases, with 10 bases between them. CDR1 is SGDLS, CDR2 YYNGEE, per germline. The CDR3 has 12 residues. CDR3 DNA sequence: TGTGCCAGCAGCGAGCCAGGTGGTGGCTACACCTTC. Amino acid sequence: CASSEPGGGYTF.

This clonotype turned up a few times. The chain is built from TRBV4-1 and TRBJ1-4, with TRBD1 identical over 10 bases. The V gene's germline CDR1 is MGHRA and CDR2 YSYEKL. CDR3 size: 17 residues. V gave up 1 base and J gave up 7 bases; unmatched junction bases: 9. CDR3 bases: TGCGCCAGCAGCCAAGGCAGACAGGGGGCGAGTCGTGAAAAACTGTTTTTT. Amino acid sequence: CASSQGRQGASREKLFF.

The chain carries TRBV6-5 and TRBJ1-4, with D uncertain. The CDR3 runs 15 residues. Trimming removed 0 bases at V and 7 bases at J, with 12 bases between. Per the germline V gene, CDR1 is MNHEY and CDR2 is SVGAGI. The CDR3 loop reads CASSYSTGFGEKLFF. The CDR3 DNA is TGTGCCAGCAGTTACTCCACCGGGTTCGGTGAAAAACTGTTTTTT.

This clonotype was recorded a few times. V and J are TRBV12-3 or TRBV12-4 and TRBJ2-1; 10 bases align to TRBD2. The CDR3 runs to 16 residues. Germline trimming cut 3 bases from V and 5 bases from J; bases unmatched to any gene: 7. This chain's CDR3 is CASSFSSGGVDNEQFF. In DNA form, the CDR3 reads TGTGCCAGCAGTTTCTCCAGCGGGGGGGTCGACAATGAGCAGTTCTTC.

V is TRBV6-7 and J is TRBJ2-3; D is undetermined. TRBV6-7 is assigned to the ORF class and has an uncertain function. The CDR3 consists of 20 residues. The V and J ends lost 0 bases and 5 bases respectively, with 27 bases between them. DNA of the CDR3: TGTGCCAGCAGTTACTCGACAATAGTGTTTCAAAGGTCGCCCGGAGATACGCAGTATTTT. It translates to CASSYSTIVFQRSPGDTQYF.

This clonotype was seen more than once but under ten times. The chain joins TRBV20-1 to TRBJ2-7, with 10 bases identical to TRBD1. Germline-derived CDR1 and CDR2 are DFQATT and SNEGSKA (reference sequence). The length of the CDR3 is 15 residues. The V segment lost 0 bases and the J segment 2 bases; nucleotides outside the gene matches: 4. CDR3 protein: CSARDMGQGTYEQYF. In DNA form, the CDR3 reads TGCAGTGCTAGAGATATGGGACAGGGGACCTACGAGCAGTACTTC.

This clonotype was detected only a few times. CDR3 DNA: TGTGCCAGCACCAACGGTGGCAACACCGGGGAGCTGTTTTTT. This translates into CASTNGGNTGELFF. J is TRBJ2-2 and V is TRBV6-5, with no clear D. CDR1 MNHEY and CDR2 SVGAGI come from the germline V gene. The CDR3 has 14 residues. The ends were cut back, 7 bases at V and 2 bases at J, with 11 bases in the middle.

The genes are TRBV2 and TRBJ1-1; 8 bases line up with TRBD1. CDR1 is SNHLY, CDR2 FYNNEI, per germline. The CDR3 spans 14 residues. Trimming removed 6 bases from V and 2 bases from J; junction bases left unmatched: 5. CDR3 protein: CASREDRANTEAFF. CDR3 bases: TGTGCCAGCAGGGAGGACAGGGCCAACACTGAAGCTTTCTTT.

This chain joins TRBV9 and TRBJ2-5; 7 nucleotides agree with TRBD2. This CDR3 is 16 amino acids long. V shed 0 bases and J 1 base; nucleotides not matched to a gene: 6. From germline, CDR1 is SGDLS and CDR2 YYNGEE. This CDR3 is CASSVGEASGQETQYF. CDR3 in DNA: TGTGCCAGCAGCGTAGGGGAGGCTAGCGGCCAAGAGACCCAGTACTTC.

V is TRBV18 and J is TRBJ1-1; D is ambiguous. V was clipped by 4 bases and J by 0 bases, with 12 bases between them. The CDR3 is 15 amino acids. Germline V lookup: CDR1 KGHSH, CDR2 LQKENI. The CDR3 bases are TGTGCCAGCTCACGGCGTGCGGGCCTGAACACTGAAGCTTTCTTT. Its translation: CASSRRAGLNTEAFF.

The rearrangement uses TRBV20-1 and TRBJ1-5; maybe TRBD1 (5 bases). CDR3 length: 14 amino acids. Deletions cut 1 base from V and 7 bases from J, with 14 bases between. The germline gives CDR1 DFQATT, CDR2 SNEGSKA (reference sequence). CDR3 DNA sequence: TGCAGTGCTAGAGTAGCAGGGATGGGCCAGCCCCAGCATTTT. Translation gives CSARVAGMGQPQHF.

This clonotype was picked up a small number of times. The chain employs TRBV27 and TRBJ2-5; tentatively, D is TRBD1 (5 bases). CDR1 MNHEY and CDR2 SMNVEV come from the germline V gene (reference sequence). The CDR3 totals 14 residues. Trimming pared 6 bases from V and 2 bases from J, leaving 13 bases between. The DNA of the CDR3 is TGTGCCAGCAGGCCCAGGGTTCGGCAAGAGACCCAGTACTTC. It is translated as CASRPRVRQETQYF.

The sample holds a few counts of this clonotype. V gene TRBV5-6 combines with J gene TRBJ1-5; D is perhaps TRBD1 (5 bases). CDR1 and CDR2 from the germline V gene are SGHDT and YYEEEE. The CDR3 runs to 16 residues. The V and J ends lost 1 base and 3 bases respectively, with 14 bases between them. CDR3 in amino acids: CASSLSSAGLNQPQHF. CDR3 nucleotides: TGTGCCAGCAGCTTGTCAAGTGCAGGGCTCAATCAGCCCCAGCATTTT.

This clonotype has only a few counts. V usage is TRBV28 and J usage is TRBJ1-6, with D possibly matching TRBD1 (5 bases). Trimming shortened V by 6 bases and J by 11 bases, and 14 bases separated the two germline ends. Per the germline V gene, CDR1 is MDHEN and CDR2 is SYDVKM. CDR3 length: 13 residues. The CDR3 spells CASSRLGPPPLHF. CDR3 nucleotide sequence: TGTGCCAGCAGCCGCCTGGGACCGCCACCCCTCCACTTT.

On this clonotype: An end of the junction does not agree with germline; a read error may underlie this. CDR3 in DNA: TGCAGTGCTAGCGGGGGGAATTACGAGCGGTACTTC. Its translation: CSASGGNYERYF. V and J are TRBV20-1 and TRBJ2-7, with 7 bases identical to TRBD2. Germline CDR1 and CDR2: DFQATT and SNEGSKA (reference sequence). There are 12 residues in the CDR3.